This T cell receptor (beta chain) appears in the sequencing data of a study of cytomegalovirus exposure and HLA in healthy donors. Study conclusions and caveats: Presence/absence results assume similar sequencing depth per donor, which may not hold. Later on, an analysis tied about 17,000 TCR beta sequences to HLA alleles at 0.05 false discovery rate.

The PCR had 60 Vbeta and 13 Jbeta primers. Profiling relied on immunoSEQ multiplex PCR, and the TCRdb table lists in-frame clones only, not all of them. The sample shows roughly 86,000 clones, 50% to 75% of them seen only once. Though probably carrying unrecorded immune exposures, donors were nominally healthy at sampling. A word on this clone: Its antigen is as yet unknown.

The receptor's source is a man aged 25 to 40 in good health and CMV-seronegative. The sample consisted of PBMCs.

The chain's CDR3 is CASSETGPGRNEQFF. The CDR3, as DNA: TGTGCCAGCAGCGAAACCGGCCCCGGGAGGAATGAGCAGTTCTTC. The chain uses TRBV11-2 and TRBJ2-1, with TRBD2 identical over 7 bases. The CDR3 is 15 amino acids. Losses at the gene ends were 5 bases for V and 7 bases for J; bases not matched to a gene: 11. Germline-derived CDR1 and CDR2 are SGHAT and FQNNGV. The full variable domain, with the rest looked up from reference TRBV11-2 and TRBJ2-1, is EAGVAQSPRYKIIEKRQSVAFWCNPISGHATLYWYQQILGQGPKLLIQFQNNGVVDDSQLPKDRFSAERLKGVDSTLKIQPAKLEDSAVYLCASSETGPGRNEQFFGPGTRLTVL.